These 3 T cell receptor beta chains were sequenced from one sample in a study of blood T cell repertoires in COVID-19. Method: immunoSEQ multiplex PCR; TCRdb's copy keeps in-frame clones and lacks some. There are 130,000 or so clones in the sample; approximately 84% occur only once, and about 15% lies in the top ten. The specimen was peripheral blood. The receptors stem from a woman aged 80 or over with acute or convalescent COVID-19.

V is TRBV24-1 and J is TRBJ1-3; 9 nucleotides align to TRBD1. The germline gives CDR1 KGHDR, CDR2 SFDVKD. This CDR3 region has 17 residues. With V trimmed by 3 bases and J by 3 bases, 8 bases remained unmatched. The CDR3 here is CATSDGEGQGFGNTIYF. The CDR3 bases are TGTGCCACCAGTGATGGGGAGGGACAGGGATTTGGAAACACCATATATTTT.

V and J are TRBV7-6 and TRBJ2-5; a weak D match, TRBD1 (6 bases). Germline V lookup: CDR1 SGHVS, CDR2 FNYEAQ. The CDR3 totals 15 residues. V lost 1 base to trimming and J lost 5 bases, with 14 bases between them. This CDR3 reads CASSLGDISPETQYF. The DNA of the CDR3 is TGTGCCAGCAGCTTAGGGGACATCTCCCCGGAGACCCAGTACTTC.

The CDR3 DNA reads TGCGCCAGCGGACATGCCGGGACAGGGGGGGCTGGGGGGACTTCTAACGAGCAGTACTTC. It encodes CASGHAGTGGAGGTSNEQYF. The chain combines TRBV5-1 with TRBJ2-7, with TRBD1 matching 11 bases. CDR1 is SGHRS, CDR2 YFSETQ, per germline. CDR3 length: 20 amino acids. Germline trimming cut 7 bases from V and 5 bases from J; bases unmatched to any gene: 26.